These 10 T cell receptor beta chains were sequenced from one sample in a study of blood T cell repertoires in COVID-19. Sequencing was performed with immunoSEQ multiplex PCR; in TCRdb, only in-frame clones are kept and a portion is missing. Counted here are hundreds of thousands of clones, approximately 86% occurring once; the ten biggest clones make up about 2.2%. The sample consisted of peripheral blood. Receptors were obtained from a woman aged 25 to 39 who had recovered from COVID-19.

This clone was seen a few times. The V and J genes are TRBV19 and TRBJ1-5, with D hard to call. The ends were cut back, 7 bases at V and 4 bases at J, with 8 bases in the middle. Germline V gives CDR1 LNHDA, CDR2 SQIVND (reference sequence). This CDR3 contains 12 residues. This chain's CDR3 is CASTSKNQPQHF. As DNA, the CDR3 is TGTGCCAGTACCTCTAAAAATCAGCCCCAGCATTTT.

This CDR3 reads CASSEIAGGFQETQYF. The CDR3 coding sequence is TGCGCCAGCAGCGAGATAGCGGGAGGGTTCCAAGAGACCCAGTACTTC. This sequence joins TRBV4-1 and TRBJ2-5; 11 positions agree with TRBD2. The CDR3 length is 16 residues. The J segment lost 1 base and the V segment lost 5 bases, leaving 6 bases of the junction unmatched. Germline V CDR1 and CDR2: MGHRA, YSYEKL.

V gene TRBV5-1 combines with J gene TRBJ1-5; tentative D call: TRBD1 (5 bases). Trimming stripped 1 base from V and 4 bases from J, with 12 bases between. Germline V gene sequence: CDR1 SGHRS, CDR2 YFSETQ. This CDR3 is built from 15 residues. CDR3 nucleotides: TGCGCCAGCAGCTTGTTAGGGGACTTAAATCAGCCCCAGCATTTT. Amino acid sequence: CASSLLGDLNQPQHF.

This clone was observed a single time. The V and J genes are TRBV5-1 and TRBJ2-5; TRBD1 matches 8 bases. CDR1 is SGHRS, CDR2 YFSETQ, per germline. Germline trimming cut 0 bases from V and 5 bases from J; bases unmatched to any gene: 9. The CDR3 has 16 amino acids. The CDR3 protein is CASSLARQGSTETQYF. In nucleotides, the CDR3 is TGCGCCAGCAGCTTGGCCAGACAGGGGAGTACGGAGACCCAGTACTTC.

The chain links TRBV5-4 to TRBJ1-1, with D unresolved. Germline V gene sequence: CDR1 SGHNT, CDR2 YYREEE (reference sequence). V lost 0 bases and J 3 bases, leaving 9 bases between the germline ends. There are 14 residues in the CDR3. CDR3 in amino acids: CASSLAKEDTEAFF. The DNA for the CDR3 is TGTGCCAGCAGCTTGGCCAAGGAGGACACTGAAGCTTTCTTT.

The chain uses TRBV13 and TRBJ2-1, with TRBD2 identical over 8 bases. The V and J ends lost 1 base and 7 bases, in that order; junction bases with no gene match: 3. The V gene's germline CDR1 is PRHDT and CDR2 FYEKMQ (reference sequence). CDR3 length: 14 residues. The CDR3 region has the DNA TGTGCCAGCAGCTTAGCGGGAGGGGAGAATGAGCAGTTCTTC. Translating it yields CASSLAGGENEQFF. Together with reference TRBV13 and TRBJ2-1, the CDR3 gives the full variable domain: AAGVIQSPRHLIKEKRETATLKCYPIPRHDTVYWYQQGPGQDPQFLISFYEKMQSDKGSIPDRFSAQQFSDYHSELNMSSLELGDSALYFCASSLAGGENEQFFGPGTRLTVL.

CDR3: CASSGVEAGYTF. CDR3 bases: TGTGCCAGTAGTGGTGTCGAAGCTGGCTACACCTTC. V usage is TRBV19 and J usage is TRBJ1-2; D not certain. CDR1 is LNHDA, CDR2 SQIVND, per germline (reference sequence). Trimming took 5 bases from V and 7 from J, leaving 11 bases between them. CDR3 length: 12 amino acids.

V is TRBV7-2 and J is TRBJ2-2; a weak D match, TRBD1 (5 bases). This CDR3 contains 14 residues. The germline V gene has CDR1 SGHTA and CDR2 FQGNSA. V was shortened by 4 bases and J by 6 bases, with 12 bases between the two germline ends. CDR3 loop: CASSSRQKPGELFF. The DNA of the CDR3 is TGTGCCAGCAGCTCCCGACAGAAACCCGGGGAGCTGTTTTTT.

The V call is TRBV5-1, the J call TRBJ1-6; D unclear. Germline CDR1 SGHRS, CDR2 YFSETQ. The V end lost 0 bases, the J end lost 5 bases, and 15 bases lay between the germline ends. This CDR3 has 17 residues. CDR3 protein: CASSLGSSRPDNSPLHF. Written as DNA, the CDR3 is TGCGCCAGCAGCTTGGGATCTTCGCGGCCAGATAATTCACCCCTCCACTTT.

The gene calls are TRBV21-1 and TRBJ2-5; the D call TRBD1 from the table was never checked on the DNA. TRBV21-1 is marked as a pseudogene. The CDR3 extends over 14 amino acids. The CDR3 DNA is TGTGCCAGCACTGGGACAGGGGGCCAAGAGACCCAGTACTTC. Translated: CASTGTGGQETQYF.